What follows describes a single TCR beta chain. Its specificity is not known. TCRdb keeps only in-frame clones here, not all; method: immunoSEQ multiplex PCR. The sample includes more than 90,000 clones, about 89% of them seen just once. The data belong to a study of T cell responses to AZD1222 COVID-19 vaccine. There are 12 residues in the CDR3. Trimming took 6 bases from V and 4 from J, leaving 9 bases between them. Study results and limitations: Spike-wide vaccine-associated CD4 TCRs dominated at 160-218 and 743-854. In a largely white British group with more females than males, clonal diversity was possibly underestimated. It was only after the peak T cell response that any repertoires were sampled.

The sequencing here drew on peripheral blood, taken 28 days after the second AZD1222 dose. The gene calls are TRBV12-3 or TRBV12-4 and TRBJ1-2; no clear D gene. The source is an adult who received the AZD1222 COVID-19 vaccine. CDR3: CASSPDGYGYTF. CDR3 in DNA: TGTGCCAGCAGCCCTGACGGCTATGGCTACACCTTC.